The rows below give T cell receptor beta chains drawn from one sample of a study of cytomegalovirus exposure and HLA in healthy donors. Sequencing was performed with immunoSEQ multiplex PCR; in TCRdb, only in-frame clones are kept and a portion is missing. Of around 170,000 clones listed, over 75% are singletons. Sequencing was done on a sample of PBMCs. The receptors originated from a man aged 45-65 years in good health and CMV-seronegative. Both conserved end residues are part of each CDR3. A D gene is named only where the DNA matches it firmly. Size is omitted from some rows. Given values are once, few, many or a class for expanded clones.

d_gene | j_gene | abundance | v_gene | CDR3nt | CDR3aa
TRBD1 | TRBJ2-2 | NA | TRBV7-9 | TGTGCCAGCAGCTTCACAGGGGCCGGGGAGCTGTTTTTT | CASSFTGAGELFF
TRBD1 | TRBJ1-1 | NA | TRBV27 | TGTGCCAGCAGTCCCGGGACAGGGACGGGGACTGAAGCTTTCTTT | CASSPGTGTGTEAFF
TRBD1 | TRBJ2-5 | NA | TRBV7-2 | TGTGCCAGCAGCTTAGACCAAGGGGGCTGGGAGACCCAGTACTTC | CASSLDQGGWETQYF
NA | TRBJ1-2 | NA | TRBV9 | TGTGCCAGCAGCGTAGGCGGTATCTATGGCTACACCTTC | CASSVGGIYGYTF
TRBD2 | TRBJ2-7 | once | TRBV10-3 | TGTGCCATCAGGGAGAGCGGGGGGGCTACCGAGCAGTACTTC | CAIRESGGATEQYF
NA | TRBJ1-2 | NA | TRBV7-8 | TGTGCCAGCAGCTTTCGGGGAACAGGGATCGGCTACACCTTC | CASSFRGTGIGYTF
TRBD2 | TRBJ2-7 | few | TRBV10-3 | TGTGCCATCAGTGAGTCCGGGAGGCAGCTTGGGTCCTACGAGCAGTACTTC | CAISESGRQLGSYEQYF
NA | TRBJ1-2 | NA | TRBV6-6 | TGTGCCAGCAGGGCGACAGGAAACTATGGCTACACCTTC | CASRATGNYGYTF
TRBD1 | TRBJ1-3 | once | TRBV18 | TGTGCCAGCTCACCAGCGGCAGGGGGCACTCCCAGTGGAAACACCATATATTTT | CASSPAAGGTPSGNTIYF
NA | TRBJ1-2 | few | TRBV2 | TGTGCCAGCAGTGATGGTGACACCGGTCCCAACTATGGCTACACCTTC | CASSDGDTGPNYGYTF
NA | TRBJ1-4 | NA | TRBV7-8 | TGTGCCAGCAGCCCTGTAGTCGCCGGGTTGGAAAAACTGTTTTTT | CASSPVVAGLEKLFF
TRBD1 | TRBJ1-4 | NA | TRBV5-1 | TGCGCCAGCAGCACAGACAGGGGCTCTAGTGAAAAACTGTTTTTT | CASSTDRGSSEKLFF
NA | TRBJ2-5 | once | TRBV6-1 | TGTGCCAGCAGTGAAGACTGGGGGAGGAGAAGGGGTGGGCTGGAGACCCAGTACTTC | CASSEDWGRRRGGLETQYF
NA | TRBJ1-2 | NA | TRBV27 | TGTGCCAGCCGGCCGAGGGTAGTCGTGCTCTATGGCTACACCTTC | CASRPRVVVLYGYTF
TRBD2 | TRBJ2-5 | NA | TRBV30 | TGTGCCTGGGGGACTAGTCAAGAGACCCAGTACTTC | CAWGTSQETQYF
NA | TRBJ1-1 | NA | TRBV6-1 | TGTGCCACCAGCCGACAGATAAACACTGAAGCTTTCTTT | CATSRQINTEAFF
NA | TRBJ2-7 | NA | TRBV7-2 | TGTGCCAGCAGCTTAGAACTTGCCCGGGAGCAGTACTTC | CASSLELAREQYF
TRBD1 | TRBJ2-7 | NA | TRBV15 | TGTGCCACCAGCAGAGCGACAGGGCGAACCTACGAGCAGTACTTC | CATSRATGRTYEQYF
NA | TRBJ1-1 | NA | TRBV7-9 | TGTTCCAGCAGCTTAGCAGCGTTCACTGAAGCTTTCTTT | CSSSLAAFTEAFF
TRBD1 | TRBJ1-2 | NA | TRBV30 | TGTGCCTGGATTGGACGGACAGGGGGCCCCGAGGACGGTGGCTACACCTTC | CAWIGRTGGPEDGGYTF
NA | TRBJ2-1 | NA | TRBV5-4 | TGTGCCAGCAGCTTGGCCAGGCAGGGTGATGAGCAGTTCTTC | CASSLARQGDEQFF
TRBD2 | TRBJ2-2 | NA | TRBV19 | TGTGCCAGTAGTCCCGGGGGTAGCGGGGGGCCGAACACCGGGGAGCTGTTTTTT | CASSPGGSGGPNTGELFF
NA | TRBJ1-6 | NA | TRBV18 | TGTGCCAGCTCACCAGCAGTAACTAATTCACCCCTCCACTTT | CASSPAVTNSPLHF
TRBD1 | TRBJ2-1 | once | TRBV2 | TGTGCCAAAGGGGGCCCCACCTACAATGAGCAGTTCTTC | CAKGGPTYNEQFF
NA | TRBJ2-2 | few | TRBV7-8 | TGTGCCAGCAGCCTATTAGGAGGGACAGCGGGTACCGGGGAGCTGTTTTTT | CASSLLGGTAGTGELFF
TRBD1 | TRBJ1-5 | NA | TRBV10-3 | TGTGCCATCAGTGATAGAGACAGGGGGCGCACTCAGCCCCAGCATTTT | CAISDRDRGRTQPQHF
TRBD1 | TRBJ2-2 | NA | TRBV27 | TGTGCCAGCAGTTGGGACAGGGCCCTCGGGGGGGAGCTGTTTTTT | CASSWDRALGGELFF
NA | TRBJ2-5 | NA | TRBV9 | TGTGCCAGCAGCGTTGGGGGGGCGGGAGAGACCCAGTACTTC | CASSVGGAGETQYF
NA | TRBJ2-2 | NA | TRBV4-2 | TGTGCCAGCAGCCAAGTTGGGTTACAGAATCCCGGGGAGCTGTTTTTT | CASSQVGLQNPGELFF
TRBD1 | TRBJ1-4 | NA | TRBV4-2 | TGTGCCAGCAGCCAAGGGGACAGGGAGAGCGAAAAACTGTTTTTT | CASSQGDRESEKLFF
TRBD2 | TRBJ2-5 | NA | TRBV9 | TGTGCCAGCAGCGTAGGTCTAGCGGGGGGGCTACAAGAGACCCAGTACTTC | CASSVGLAGGLQETQYF
NA | TRBJ1-5 | NA | TRBV4-1 | TGCGCCAGCAGCCAAGATCACGGTGATCAGCCCCAGCATTTT | CASSQDHGDQPQHF
NA | TRBJ1-4 | NA | TRBV19 | TGTGCCAGTACCCCGTCGGGGGGAGCTAATGAAAAACTGTTTTTT | CASTPSGGANEKLFF
NA | TRBJ2-1 | few | TRBV5-1 | TGCGCCAGCAGCTTGGACAGCTCCTACAATGAGCAGTTCTTC | CASSLDSSYNEQFF
TRBD2 | TRBJ2-5 | NA | TRBV5-1 | TGCGCCAGCAGCCCGGGGGGGGCAGGGAAAGAGACCCAGTACTTC | CASSPGGAGKETQYF